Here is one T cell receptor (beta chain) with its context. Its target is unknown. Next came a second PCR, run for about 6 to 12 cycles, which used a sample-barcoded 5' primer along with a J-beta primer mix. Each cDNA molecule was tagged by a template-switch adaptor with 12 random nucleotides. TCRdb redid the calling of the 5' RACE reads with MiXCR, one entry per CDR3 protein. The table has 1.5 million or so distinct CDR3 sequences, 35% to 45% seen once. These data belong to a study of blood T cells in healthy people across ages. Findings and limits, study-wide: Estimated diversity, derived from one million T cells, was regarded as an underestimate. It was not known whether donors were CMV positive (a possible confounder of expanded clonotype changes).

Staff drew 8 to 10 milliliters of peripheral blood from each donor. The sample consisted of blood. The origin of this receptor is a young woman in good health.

CDR3: CASSLGGRGEAFF. CDR3 bases: TGTGCCAGCAGTTTAGGGGGCCGGGGTGAAGCTTTCTTT. This chain uses TRBV27 with TRBJ1-1, with D perhaps TRBD1 (6 bases). V was cut by 2 bases and J by 7 bases, with 11 bases left in between. Germline V gene lookup returns CDR1 MNHEY and CDR2 SMNVEV (reference sequence). The CDR3 covers 13 residues.